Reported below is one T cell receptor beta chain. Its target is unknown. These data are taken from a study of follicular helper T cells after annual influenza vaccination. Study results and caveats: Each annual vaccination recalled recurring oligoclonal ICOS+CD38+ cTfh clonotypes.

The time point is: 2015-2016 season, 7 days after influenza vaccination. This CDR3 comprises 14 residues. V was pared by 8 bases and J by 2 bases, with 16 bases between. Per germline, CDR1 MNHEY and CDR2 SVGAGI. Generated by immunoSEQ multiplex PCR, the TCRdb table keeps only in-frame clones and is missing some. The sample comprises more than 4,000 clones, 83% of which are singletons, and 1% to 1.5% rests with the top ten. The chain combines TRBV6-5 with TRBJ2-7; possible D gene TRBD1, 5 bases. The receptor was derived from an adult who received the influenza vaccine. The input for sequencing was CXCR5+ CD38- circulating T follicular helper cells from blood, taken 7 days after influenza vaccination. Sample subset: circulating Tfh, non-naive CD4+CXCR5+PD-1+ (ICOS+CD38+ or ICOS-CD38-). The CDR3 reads CASGRRGDTYEQYF. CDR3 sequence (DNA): TGTGCCAGCGGTCGAAGGGGCGATACCTACGAGCAGTACTTC.